This TCR beta chain was captured in a study of sequential checkpoint blockade in melanoma. Study context: Maintenance nivolumab came after either treatment sequence.

This CDR3 region has 12 residues. Germline V gene data show CDR1 as SEHNR and CDR2 as FQNEAQ (reference sequence). Trimming took off 10 bases at V and 4 bases at J, with 13 bases between the two ends. The sample's treatment: randomized to nivolumab then ipilimumab (arm A) or the reverse (arm B). Sequencing was performed with immunoSEQ multiplex PCR; in TCRdb, only in-frame clones are kept and a portion is missing. Of some 13,000 clones in the sample, about three quarters are singletons; the top ten hold 30% to 40%. Source: CD8+ T cells sorted from blood (inferred from file names), taken from a patient given nivolumab and ipilimumab in sequence. This chain uses TRBV7-9 with TRBJ2-5; D is possibly TRBD2 (5 bases). This TCR was sampled from a human donor with melanoma. CDR3 DNA sequence: TGTGCCATCGCGTGGGAGACAGAGACCCAGTACTTC. The encoded protein is CAIAWETETQYF.